The rows below give T cell receptor beta chains drawn from one sample of a study of persistence of HIV-infected CD4 T cells. TCRdb's copy holds only in-frame clones and misses some; the assay was immunoSEQ multiplex PCR. The sample yields roughly 30,000 clones, roughly four fifths seen once. Their cognate antigens are unknown. The input for sequencing was CD4+ T cells sorted from PBMCs after roughly 20-hour stimulation, taken from a patient who received antiretroviral therapy. The receptors were sampled from an adult man with HIV who was CMV-seropositive. Each CDR3 is given with its conserved first and last residue. A D gene is named only where the DNA matches it firmly. The size entry is marked missing in some rows and otherwise reads once, few, many or a size class.

v_call	j_call	cdr3_length	d_call	clone_size	cdr3_nt	cdr3_aa
TRBV20-1	TRBJ2-3	15	TRBD2	-	TGCAGTGCTAGTCCGCCGGGGGGGCACTCAGATACGCAGTATTTT	CSASPPGGHSDTQYF
TRBV19	TRBJ2-1	15	TRBD2	-	TGTGCCAGTATTGCGGGAGGGAGCTCCTACAATGAGCAGTTCTTC	CASIAGGSSYNEQFF
TRBV28	TRBJ1-1	14	TRBD1	-	TGTGCCAGCAGACGACAGGGCATGAACACTGAAGCTTTCTTT	CASRRQGMNTEAFF
TRBV19	TRBJ2-5	13	TRBD1	-	TGTGCCAGCCGGGGACAGGGGAGGGAGACCCAGTACTTC	CASRGQGRETQYF
TRBV5-1	TRBJ2-7	15	TRBD2	-	TGCGCCAGCAGCCAATCCGGGACTAGGATGTACGAGCAGTACTTC	CASSQSGTRMYEQYF
TRBV6-5	TRBJ2-7	15	TRBD2	-	TGTGCCAGCAGTCCCTCACGGGGGGGGTACTACGAGCAGTACTTC	CASSPSRGGYYEQYF
TRBV25-1	TRBJ2-7	15	-	once	TGTGCCAGCAGTGATTCGCGGACAGCGAGCTACGAGCAGTACTTC	CASSDSRTASYEQYF
TRBV28	TRBJ1-6	17	TRBD1	-	TGTGCCAGCAGACCATCCCTCGGGACAGGGGGGAATTCACCCCTCCACTTT	CASRPSLGTGGNSPLHF
TRBV19	TRBJ1-2	18	-	-	TGTGCCAGTAGTATAGATCTATCTTTCCAGTCTACTAACTATGGCTACACCTTC	CASSIDLSFQSTNYGYTF
TRBV6-1	TRBJ1-5	15	-	-	TGTGCCAGCAGTGAAATTGGAGGGAGCAATCAGCCCCAGCATTTT	CASSEIGGSNQPQHF
TRBV5-1	TRBJ2-6	21	-	-	TGCGCCAGCAGCTGGGTTCGGAGGGGGACTTCCCTTTCCTCTGGGGCCAACGTCCTGACTTTC	CASSWVRRGTSLSSGANVLTF
TRBV5-5	TRBJ1-4	15	-	-	TGTGCCAGCAGCTTTTTTGAAGGTCGGGACGTAAAACTGTTTTTT	CASSFFEGRDVKLFF
TRBV19	TRBJ2-2	14	-	-	TGTGCCAGTAATGGGGGGGCTCTCACCGGGGAGCTGTTTTTT	CASNGGALTGELFF
TRBV29-1	TRBJ1-2	15	TRBD1	-	TGCAGCGTTGAAGACCCGACGACAGGGTACTATGGCTACACCTTC	CSVEDPTTGYYGYTF
TRBV9	TRBJ2-3	17	TRBD2	-	TGTGCCAGCAGCGTTCAGGCTAGCGGGGGCGTCACAGATACGCAGTATTTT	CASSVQASGGVTDTQYF
TRBV10-3	TRBJ2-3	18	TRBD2	once	TGTGCCATCAGAGCCGGACTAGCGGGGGGGCTTGGCACAGATACGCAGTATTTT	CAIRAGLAGGLGTDTQYF
TRBV3-1/TRBV3-2	TRBJ2-7	15	TRBD2	-	TGTGCCAGCAGCCAATATAGCGGGGGGGCGTACGAGCAGTACTTC	CASSQYSGGAYEQYF
TRBV12-3/TRBV12-4	TRBJ1-6	12	-	-	TGTGCCAGCAGTTTCTCGAATTCACCCCTCCACTTT	CASSFSNSPLHF
TRBV6-6	TRBJ2-2	21	TRBD2	-	TGTGCCAGCAGTCGACTACGGACATGGACTAGCGGGGGGTATAACACCGGGGAGCTGTTTTTT	CASSRLRTWTSGGYNTGELFF
TRBV2	TRBJ2-7	16	TRBD2	-	TGTGCCAGCAGTGAACTCGGGGGGTCCCTAACCTACGAGCAGTACTTC	CASSELGGSLTYEQYF
TRBV10-2	TRBJ2-7	13	-	-	TGCGCCAGCAGTGGGGGACCATCCTACGAGCAGTACTTC	CASSGGPSYEQYF
TRBV19	TRBJ1-5	15	-	-	TGTGCCAGTAGTAGAGACAGGCCGATCAATCAGCCCCAGCATTTT	CASSRDRPINQPQHF
TRBV5-4	TRBJ2-1	15	-	once	TGTGCCAGCAGCTTGGATCGGGGGCCTTACAATGAGCAGTTCTTC	CASSLDRGPYNEQFF
TRBV5-1	TRBJ2-7	15	TRBD1	once	TGCGCCAGCAGCTTGGAAACAGGGGAATCAAACGAGCAGTACTTC	CASSLETGESNEQYF
TRBV18	TRBJ1-3	11	-	-	TGTGCCAGCTCACCGGGAAACACCATATATTTT	CASSPGNTIYF
TRBV27	TRBJ2-2	13	-	-	TGTGCCAGCAGCCCGACGAACACCGGGGAGCTGTTTTTT	CASSPTNTGELFF
TRBV4-2	TRBJ2-7	16	TRBD2	-	TGTGCCAGCAGCCAAGATCCTAGCGGGGGCCTCTACGAGCAGTACTTC	CASSQDPSGGLYEQYF
TRBV7-2	TRBJ1-2	16	TRBD1	-	TGTGCCAGCAGCTTAGAACCGGGACAGGGGGCGATAGGCTACACCTTC	CASSLEPGQGAIGYTF
TRBV19	TRBJ2-7	13	-	-	TGTGCCAGTAGTACCGACGGGAGCGACGAGCAGTACTTC	CASSTDGSDEQYF
TRBV6-5	TRBJ2-7	14	-	-	TGTGCCAGCATTATGACAGGCGGCCCCTACGAGCAGTACTTC	CASIMTGGPYEQYF
TRBV7-9	TRBJ2-3	16	TRBD2	-	TGTGCCAGCAGCTTCCGGGGAGCGGGGGGGCCGAATACGCAGTATTTT	CASSFRGAGGPNTQYF
TRBV14	TRBJ1-1	13	-	few	TGTGCCAGCAGCCAAGATTCGAACACTGAAGCTTTCTTT	CASSQDSNTEAFF
TRBV11-1	TRBJ2-3	16	-	few	TGTGCCAGCAGCTTAGGCCGGGGGTTAAGCACAGATACGCAGTATTTT	CASSLGRGLSTDTQYF
TRBV3-1/TRBV3-2	TRBJ2-5	15	TRBD1	-	TGTGCCAGCAGCCAATGGGACAGGGGGTCGGAGACCCAGTACTTC	CASSQWDRGSETQYF
TRBV28	TRBJ2-7	13	TRBD1	-	TGTGCCAGCAGCCCGGGACAGATTTACGAGCAGTACTTC	CASSPGQIYEQYF
TRBV9	TRBJ2-1	17	TRBD2	-	TGTGCCAGCAGCGTAGGATCCGGGGGGGCCAACTACAATGAGCAGTTCTTC	CASSVGSGGANYNEQFF
TRBV7-3	TRBJ2-3	15	TRBD2	once	TGTGCCAGCAGCTCATCGGGGGGTAGCACAGATACGCAGTATTTT	CASSSSGGSTDTQYF
TRBV6-5	TRBJ2-7	14	-	once	TGTGCCAGCATCAACCCGGCCAATGAGAACGAGCAGTACTTC	CASINPANENEQYF
TRBV9	TRBJ1-6	16	TRBD1	-	TGTGCCAGCAGCGCGTCGACAGGGCGGGTTAGCTCACCCCTCCACTTT	CASSASTGRVSSPLHF
TRBV29-1	TRBJ2-1	13	-	-	TGCAGCGCCATAGGGGGGGTGAACAATGAGCAGTTCTTC	CSAIGGVNNEQFF
TRBV18	TRBJ2-7	14	-	-	TGTGCCAGCTCACCACCAACAGGGCCCTACGAGCAGTACTTC	CASSPPTGPYEQYF
TRBV7-9	TRBJ2-2	14	-	-	TGTGCCTCCAGCCCCCGGGGGAACACCGGGGAGCTGTTTTTT	CASSPRGNTGELFF
TRBV11-3	TRBJ2-3	16	TRBD2	-	TGTGCCAGCAGCATGCGAGCGGGGGGGCCAGCAGATACGCAGTATTTT	CASSMRAGGPADTQYF
TRBV6-5	TRBJ1-3	15	-	once	TGTGCCAGCAGTAGACCCTTACCCTCTGGAAACACCATATATTTT	CASSRPLPSGNTIYF
TRBV5-1	TRBJ1-4	14	TRBD1	-	TGCGCCAGCAGCTTCAGGGACAGGGCCGAAAAACTGTTTTTT	CASSFRDRAEKLFF
TRBV6-6	TRBJ1-3	13	-	-	TGTGCCTTCTCTAGGGGGTCTGGAAACACCATATATTTT	CAFSRGSGNTIYF
TRBV5-1	TRBJ1-1	15	TRBD1	-	TGCGCCAGCAGCACCCGGACAGGTTCGGGTCCTGAAGCTTTCTTT	CASSTRTGSGPEAFF
TRBV12-3/TRBV12-4	TRBJ1-2	13	TRBD1	few	TGTGCCAGCAGCCAGGGGGTTTACTATGGCTACACCTTC	CASSQGVYYGYTF
TRBV12-5	TRBJ1-4	17	-	-	TGTGCTAGTGGTTTGGTACGGGCGGCAGGAAGCTTTGAAAAACTGTTTTTT	CASGLVRAAGSFEKLFF
TRBV5-1	TRBJ2-2	15	-	-	TGCGCCAGCAGCTTGGCCGCGGAGAACACCGGGGAGCTGTTTTTT	CASSLAAENTGELFF
TRBV19	TRBJ1-2	15	TRBD1	-	TGTGCCAGTAGGAAGACAGGGAACAAAAACTATGGCTACACCTTC	CASRKTGNKNYGYTF
TRBV6-5	TRBJ2-3	15	-	-	TGTGCCAGCACGAGGGCGGGAACTAGCACAGATACGCAGTATTTT	CASTRAGTSTDTQYF
TRBV9	TRBJ1-4	15	TRBD1	-	TGTGCCAGCAGCGCTACGACAGGGGGGGCAGAAAAACTGTTTTTT	CASSATTGGAEKLFF
TRBV5-4	TRBJ1-4	14	-	-	TGTGCCAGCAGCCCTTCGGGTCGTAATGAAAAACTGTTTTTT	CASSPSGRNEKLFF
TRBV2	TRBJ2-1	13	-	-	TGTGCCAGCACCGCCGACAGTTACAATGAGCAGTTCTTC	CASTADSYNEQFF
TRBV4-1	TRBJ2-3	17	TRBD2	-	TGCGCCAGCAGCCAATTGGTGGCTAGCGGGGGGGCAGATACGCAGTATTTT	CASSQLVASGGADTQYF
TRBV6-5	TRBJ2-7	15	TRBD2	-	TGTGCCAGCACGCTCAGTGGGGGGGAATCCTACGAGCAGTACTTC	CASTLSGGESYEQYF